The clone carrying this TCR beta chain appeared a single time. Authors' analysis steps: Amplifying reference gene primers gave estimates of nucleated cell counts. Libraries were prepared by immunoSEQ multiplex PCR; TCRdb keeps only in-frame clonotypes and omits some of them. That table gives V, J and clone size, and the DNA gave D and trimming. Of 150,000 to 200,000 clones listed, 83% are singletons. This sample is part of a study of blood T cell repertoires in COVID-19. The sample was PBMCs or T cells enriched from blood (not recorded which). The TCR originated in a woman between 50 and 59 years old in a cohort exposed to, infected with or recovered from COVID-19 (not recorded which).

This CDR3 is CASSFLGQGSYTF. The CDR3 DNA reads TGTGCCAGCAGTTTCCTCGGACAGGGAAGCTACACCTTC. The chain is built from TRBV28 and TRBJ1-2, with 8 positions matching TRBD1. The CDR3 extends over 13 amino acids. The germline CDR1 and CDR2 sequences are MDHEN and SYDVKM. The junction had 6 bases not matched to a gene; V was cut back by 3 bases and J by 9 bases.